The TCR beta chain described here comes from a study of OX40 agonist ivuxolimab in advanced cancers. Profiled with immunoSEQ multiplex PCR; TCRdb holds only in-frame clones, not every one. The sample gives approximately 18,000 clones, about four fifths of which show up once; over 2% is in the top ten. V lost 2 bases and J lost 7; bases outside the gene matches: 11. The CDR3 length is 17 residues. CDR1 is SGHDT, CDR2 YYEEEE, per germline. Sequencing was performed on CD4+ or CD8+ T cells sorted from blood, taken in a trial of the OX40 agonist ivuxolimab. This chain connects TRBV5-6 to TRBJ2-7; TRBD2 aligns across 14 bases. The TCR was taken from an adult with an advanced solid tumor such as melanoma, head and neck, liver or kidney cancer. For the CDR3, the DNA is TGTGCCAGCAGCTTAACAACCGGGACTAGCGGGAGAAGGGAGCAGTACTTC. Its translation: CASSLTTGTSGRREQYF.